This TCR beta chain appears in the sequencing data of a study of OX40 agonist ivuxolimab in advanced cancers. A note on this clone: The antigen remains unidentified.

The assay was immunoSEQ multiplex PCR, and TCRdb's table has in-frame clones only and misses some. The profile shows some 86,000 clones, around 94% of them singletons. Whole-study results and caveats: On average, a greater number of expanded clones characterised CD8+ T cells relative to CD4+.

There are 13 residues in the CDR3. V was cut by 8 bases and J by 2 bases, with 13 bases left in between. CDR1 is MDHEN and CDR2 is SYDVKM in the germline V gene. The sequences come from CD4+ or CD8+ T cells sorted from blood, collected in a trial of the OX40 agonist ivuxolimab. The TCR originated in an adult with an advanced solid tumor such as melanoma, head and neck, liver or kidney cancer. This chain links TRBV28 with TRBJ2-7; D might be TRBD1 (6 bases). This chain's CDR3 is CASAPGHPYEQYF. In DNA form, the CDR3 reads TGTGCCAGCGCCCCGGGACACCCCTACGAGCAGTACTTC.